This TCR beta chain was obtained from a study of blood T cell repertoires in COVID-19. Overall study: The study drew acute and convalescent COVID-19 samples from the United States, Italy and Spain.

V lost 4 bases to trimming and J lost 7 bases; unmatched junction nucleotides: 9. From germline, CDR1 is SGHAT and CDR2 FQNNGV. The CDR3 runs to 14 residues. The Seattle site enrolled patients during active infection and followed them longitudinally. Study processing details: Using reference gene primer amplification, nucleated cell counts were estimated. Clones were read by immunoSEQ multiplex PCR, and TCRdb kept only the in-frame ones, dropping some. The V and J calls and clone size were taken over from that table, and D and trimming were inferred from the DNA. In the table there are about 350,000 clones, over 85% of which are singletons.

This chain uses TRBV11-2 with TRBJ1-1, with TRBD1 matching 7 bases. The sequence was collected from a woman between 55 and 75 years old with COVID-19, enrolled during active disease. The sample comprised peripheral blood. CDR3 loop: CASSSYRGLYEAFF. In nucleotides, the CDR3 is TGTGCCAGCAGCTCTTACAGGGGCCTCTATGAAGCTTTCTTT.